This TCR beta chain is drawn from a study of blood T cell repertoires in COVID-19. Study overall: The United States, Italy and Spain provided the acute and convalescent COVID-19 samples. Sample material is recorded as cDNA or gDNA derived from T cells, B-cell-depleted T cells, or PBMCs.

CDR1 MGHRA and CDR2 YSYEKL come from the germline V gene. This CDR3 spans 16 amino acids. With V trimmed by 4 bases and J by 2 bases, 5 bases remained unmatched. Authors' processing steps: Researchers report that nucleated cell counts were estimated from reference gene primer amplification. The protocol was immunoSEQ multiplex PCR, while the TCRdb copy is restricted to in-frame clones and leaves out a portion. V, J and clone size are taken as reported in that table, and D and trimming were inferred from the DNA itself. The sample has hundreds of thousands of clones; 75% to 90% are singletons. The sequence was obtained from a man aged 60-69 years who had recovered from COVID-19. Material: peripheral blood. The V call is TRBV4-1, the J call TRBJ1-1, with 12 bases that match TRBD1. This chain's CDR3 is CASSRAGTGGNTEAFF. For the CDR3, the DNA is TGCGCCAGCAGCCGCGCCGGGACAGGGGGCAACACTGAAGCTTTCTTT.